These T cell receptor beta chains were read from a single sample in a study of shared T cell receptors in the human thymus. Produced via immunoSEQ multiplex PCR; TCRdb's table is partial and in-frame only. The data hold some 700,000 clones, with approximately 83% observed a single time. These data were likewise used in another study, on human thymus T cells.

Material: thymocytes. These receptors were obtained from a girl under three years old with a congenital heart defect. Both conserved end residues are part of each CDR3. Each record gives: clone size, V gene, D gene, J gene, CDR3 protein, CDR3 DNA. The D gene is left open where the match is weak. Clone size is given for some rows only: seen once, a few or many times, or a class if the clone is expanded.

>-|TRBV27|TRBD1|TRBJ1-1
CASSRPQGAFPLFEAFF
TGTGCCAGCAGCCGCCCCCAGGGGGCCTTCCCCCTCTTTGAAGCTTTCTTT
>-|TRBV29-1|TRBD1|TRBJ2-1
CSVVRTGKGANEQFF
TGCAGCGTTGTCAGGACAGGCAAGGGGGCCAATGAGCAGTTCTTC
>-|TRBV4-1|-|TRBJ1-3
CASSLLREHYSGNTIYF
TGCGCCAGCAGCCTACTCAGGGAACACTACTCTGGAAACACCATATATTTT
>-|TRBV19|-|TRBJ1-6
CASSALRERRDSPLHF
TGTGCCAGTAGTGCCCTCAGGGAAAGGAGGGATTCACCCCTCCACTTT
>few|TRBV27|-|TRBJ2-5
CASANRGREQETQYF
TGTGCCAGCGCGAATCGTGGTCGGGAGCAAGAGACCCAGTACTTC
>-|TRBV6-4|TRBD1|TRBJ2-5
CASSAELGQDKETQYF
TGTGCCAGCAGTGCGGAACTGGGACAGGACAAGGAGACCCAGTACTTC
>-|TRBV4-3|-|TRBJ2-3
CASSRSGRPPGAVDTQYF
TGCGCCAGCAGCCGGTCCGGTAGGCCCCCAGGAGCGGTAGATACGCAGTATTTT
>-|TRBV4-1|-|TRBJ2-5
CASSHEVGQGFGETQYF
TGCGCCAGCAGCCATGAAGTAGGCCAGGGATTTGGGGAGACCCAGTACTTC
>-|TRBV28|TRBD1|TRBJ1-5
CASSLGQENQPQHF
TGTGCCAGCAGTCTCGGACAGGAGAATCAGCCCCAGCATTTT
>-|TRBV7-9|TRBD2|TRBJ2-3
CASSSWGLAGGLSTDTQYF
TGTGCCAGCAGCTCCTGGGGGCTAGCGGGGGGGCTATCCACAGATACGCAGTATTTT
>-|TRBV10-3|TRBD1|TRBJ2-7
CAIRKWGQSSYEQYF
TGTGCCATCAGAAAGTGGGGACAGAGCTCCTACGAGCAGTACTTC
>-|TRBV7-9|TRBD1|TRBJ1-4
CASSIRQGSLDEKLFF
TGTGCCAGCAGCATCCGACAGGGATCCTTAGATGAAAAACTGTTTTTT
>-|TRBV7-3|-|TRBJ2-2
CASSLTLSAGELFF
TGTGCCAGCAGCTTAACGTTGTCTGCCGGGGAGCTGTTTTTT
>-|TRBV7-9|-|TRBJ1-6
CASSLRDDYNSPLHF
TGTGCCAGCAGCTTGAGAGATGATTATAATTCACCCCTCCACTTT
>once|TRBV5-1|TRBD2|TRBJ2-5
CASSFNAGVETQYF
TGCGCCAGCAGCTTTAATGCGGGGGTAGAGACCCAGTACTTC
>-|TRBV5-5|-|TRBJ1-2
CASSLLDVGGNGYTF
TGTGCCAGCAGCTTATTAGATGTTGGAGGGAATGGCTACACCTTC
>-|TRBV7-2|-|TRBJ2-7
CASSLGGTSPSYEQYF
TGTGCCAGCAGCTTAGGCGGGACCAGCCCGTCCTACGAGCAGTACTTC
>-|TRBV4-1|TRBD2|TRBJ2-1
CASSQEAVRGAPYNEQFF
TGCGCCAGCAGCCAAGAAGCGGTGCGGGGGGCCCCCTACAATGAGCAGTTCTTC
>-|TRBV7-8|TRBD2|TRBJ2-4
CASSLATSGGDIAKNIQYF
TGTGCCAGCAGCTTAGCGACTAGCGGGGGAGACATAGCCAAAAACATTCAGTACTTC
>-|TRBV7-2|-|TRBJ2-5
CASSPSSSTLQETQYF
TGTGCCAGCAGCCCCTCATCTAGTACCTTACAAGAGACCCAGTACTTC
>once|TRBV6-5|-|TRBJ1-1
CASSYRFWARGTEAFF
TGTGCCAGCAGTTACCGTTTTTGGGCCAGGGGCACTGAAGCTTTCTTT
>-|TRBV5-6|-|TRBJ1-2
CASSLDQYSLDSYGYTF
TGTGCCAGCAGCCTCGACCAATATTCCCTTGACAGCTATGGCTACACCTTC
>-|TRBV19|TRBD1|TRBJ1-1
CASRGTGDNTEAFF
TGTGCCAGTAGAGGGACAGGGGATAACACTGAAGCTTTCTTT
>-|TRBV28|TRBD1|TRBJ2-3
CASSGSRTGGTDTQYF
TGTGCCAGCAGTGGCTCTCGGACAGGCGGCACAGATACGCAGTATTTT
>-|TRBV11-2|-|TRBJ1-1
CASSFKFSTEAFF
TGTGCCAGCAGCTTCAAATTCAGCACTGAAGCTTTCTTT
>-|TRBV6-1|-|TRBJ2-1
CASSEDTPPNYNEQFF
TGTGCCAGCAGTGAAGACACCCCCCCGAATTACAATGAGCAGTTCTTC
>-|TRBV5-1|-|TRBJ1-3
CASSLWGAGNTIYF
TGCGCCAGCAGCTTGTGGGGGGCTGGAAACACCATATATTTT
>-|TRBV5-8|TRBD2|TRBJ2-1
CASSWGGGSYNEQFF
TGTGCCAGCAGCTGGGGCGGGGGTTCCTACAATGAGCAGTTCTTC
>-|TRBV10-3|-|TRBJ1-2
CAISESFAQGGYTF
TGTGCCATCAGTGAGTCGTTTGCTCAGGGCGGCTACACCTTC
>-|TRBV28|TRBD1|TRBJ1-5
CASSFPTATGATLNQPQHF
TGTGCCAGCAGTTTCCCCACCGCAACAGGGGCGACCTTGAATCAGCCCCAGCATTTT
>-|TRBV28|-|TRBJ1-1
CASSLGTDNTEAFF
TGTGCCAGCAGTTTAGGCACAGACAACACTGAAGCTTTCTTT
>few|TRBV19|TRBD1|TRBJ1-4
CASSTYRGATNEKLFF
TGTGCCAGTAGTACGTACAGGGGGGCAACTAATGAAAAACTGTTTTTT
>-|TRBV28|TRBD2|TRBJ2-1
CASKAGGPSSYNEQFF
TGTGCCAGCAAGGCGGGGGGGCCTAGCTCCTACAATGAGCAGTTCTTC
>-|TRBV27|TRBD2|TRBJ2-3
CASSLRTSGGGLGTDTQYF
TGTGCCAGCAGTCTTCGGACTAGCGGGGGGGGTTTGGGCACAGATACGCAGTATTTT
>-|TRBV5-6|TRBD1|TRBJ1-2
CATSGTVPNYGYTF
TGTGCCACCTCCGGGACAGTCCCTAACTATGGCTACACCTTC
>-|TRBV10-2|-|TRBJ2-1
CASLYVRGRGDEQFF
TGCGCCAGCCTCTATGTGCGGGGGCGTGGGGATGAGCAGTTCTTC
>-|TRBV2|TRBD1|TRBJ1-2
CASSLRDRDDYGYTF
TGTGCCAGCAGTCTCCGGGACAGGGATGACTATGGCTACACCTTC
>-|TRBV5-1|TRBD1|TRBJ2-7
CASSLASGTDLYPYEQYF
TGCGCCAGCAGCTTGGCCTCCGGGACAGATTTGTACCCCTACGAGCAGTACTTC
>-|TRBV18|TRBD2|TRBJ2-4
CASSPLVFLGGSILYF
TGTGCCAGCTCACCGTTGGTTTTCTTGGGAGGGTCGATTCTCTACTTC
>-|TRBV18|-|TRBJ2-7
CASSPGTSTDEQYF
TGTGCCAGCTCACCGGGAACTAGCACGGACGAGCAGTACTTC
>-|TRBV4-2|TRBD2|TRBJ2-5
CASSQVLSSGQETQYF
TGTGCCAGCAGCCAAGTCTTGTCTAGCGGGCAAGAGACCCAGTACTTC
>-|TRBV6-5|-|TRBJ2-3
CASSLQGRKTDTQYF
TGTGCCAGCAGTTTGCAGGGCAGAAAGACAGATACGCAGTATTTT
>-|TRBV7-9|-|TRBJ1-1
CASSQPPEYTEAFF
TGTGCCAGCAGCCAACCGCCGGAGTACACTGAAGCTTTCTTT
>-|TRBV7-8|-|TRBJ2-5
CASSLSVRRVRETQYF
TGTGCCAGCAGCTTATCAGTCAGGCGAGTACGAGAGACCCAGTACTTC
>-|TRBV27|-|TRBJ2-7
CASSSPGHTSPEQYF
TGTGCCAGCAGTTCTCCGGGACACACCAGTCCCGAGCAGTACTTC